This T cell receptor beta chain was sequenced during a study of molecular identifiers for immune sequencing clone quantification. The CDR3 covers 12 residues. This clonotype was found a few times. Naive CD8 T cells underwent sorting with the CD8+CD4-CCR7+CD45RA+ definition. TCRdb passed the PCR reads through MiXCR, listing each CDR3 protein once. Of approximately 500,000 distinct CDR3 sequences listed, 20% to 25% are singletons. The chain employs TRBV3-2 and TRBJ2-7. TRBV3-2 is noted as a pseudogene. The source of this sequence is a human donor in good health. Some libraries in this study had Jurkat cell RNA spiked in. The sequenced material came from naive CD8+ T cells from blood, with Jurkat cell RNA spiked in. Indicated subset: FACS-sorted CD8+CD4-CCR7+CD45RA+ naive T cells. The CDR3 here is CASSQERVEQYF. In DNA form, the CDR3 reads TGTGCCAGCAGCCAAGAGCGCGTCGAGCAGTACTTC.